One and the same sample provided the 29 T cell receptor beta chains below, sequenced in a study of blood T cell repertoires in COVID-19. Generated by immunoSEQ multiplex PCR, the TCRdb table keeps only in-frame clones and is missing some. The sample lists some 42,000 clones, 87% occurring once. The sequenced sample consisted of peripheral blood. All receptors come from a human donor in a cohort sampled during active COVID-19.

The chain combines TRBV2 with TRBJ2-5; the D gene is possibly TRBD2 (6 bases). Trimming removed 6 bases at V and 1 base at J, with 9 bases between. This CDR3 spans 13 amino acids. In germline, CDR1 is SNHLY, CDR2 FYNNEI. CDR3 amino acids: CASRPGLQETQYF. CDR3 nucleotide sequence: TGTGCCAGCAGGCCGGGACTCCAAGAGACCCAGTACTTC.

Only a few counts were recorded for this clone. Different DNA sequences within this sample yield the same CDR3. The rearrangement joins TRBV5-1 to TRBJ2-5, with 8 nucleotides matching TRBD1. Losses at the gene ends were 4 bases for V and 4 bases for J; bases not matched to a gene: 6. The CDR3 covers 14 residues. Germline loops: CDR1 SGHRS, CDR2 YFSETQ. The CDR3: CASSPGQGRETQYF. CDR3 in DNA: TGCGCCAGCAGCCCAGGACAGGGTCGAGAGACCCAGTACTTC. Complete variable domain (other parts from reference TRBV5-1 and TRBJ2-5): KAGVTQTPRYLIKTRGQQVTLSCSPISGHRSVSWYQQTPGQGLQFLFEYFSETQRNKGNFPGRFSGRQFSNSRSEMNVSTLELGDSALYLCASSPGQGRETQYFGPGTRLLVL.

The chain uses TRBV6-5 and TRBJ2-7; the match to TRBD1 covers 8 bases. The CDR3 spans 13 residues. The ends lost 11 bases at V and 2 bases at J; junction bases unmatched: 8. Germline-derived CDR1 and CDR2 are MNHEY and SVGAGI. The CDR3 here is CASTRGQAYEQYF. CDR3 nucleotide sequence: TGTGCCTCCACCCGGGGACAGGCCTACGAGCAGTACTTC.

The chain joins TRBV25-1 to TRBJ2-7; D call uncertain. Between the trimmed V and J ends, which lost 6 bases and 2 bases, there was a span of 5 bases. CDR1 is MGHDK and CDR2 is SYGVNS in the germline V gene. The CDR3 runs to 11 residues. CDR3 DNA sequence: TGTGCCAGCAGGACACCCTACGAGCAGTACTTC. It specifies CASRTPYEQYF.

The chain has TRBV7-8 and TRBJ2-7, with D maybe TRBD2 (6 bases). CDR3 length: 14 amino acids. Per the germline V gene, CDR1 is SGHVS and CDR2 is FQNEAQ. Trimming shortened V by 7 bases and J by 2 bases, and 15 bases separated the two germline ends. This CDR3 is CASTNPGGTYEQYF. The CDR3 region has the DNA TGTGCCAGCACCAACCCCGGAGGGACCTACGAGCAGTACTTC.

This chain joins TRBV6-5 and TRBJ2-2, with 7 nucleotides matching TRBD2. The germline CDR1 and CDR2 sequences are MNHEY and SVGAGI. The CDR3 extends over 13 amino acids. The junction had 1 base not matched to a gene; V was cut back by 8 bases and J by 1 base. The CDR3 spells CASSGGNTGELFF. CDR3 coding DNA: TGTGCCAGCTCGGGGGGGAACACCGGGGAGCTGTTTTTT.

The chain combines TRBV6-2 or TRBV6-3 with TRBJ1-6, with TRBD1 identical over 12 bases. Germline CDR1 reads MNHEY; CDR2 reads SVGEGT. CDR3 length: 16 residues. Losses at the gene ends were 5 bases for V and 14 bases for J; bases not matched to a gene: 13. The CDR3 reads CASSPAKGQGAIALHF. The DNA of the CDR3 is TGTGCCAGCAGTCCAGCCAAGGGACAGGGGGCGATCGCCCTCCACTTT.

The chain couples TRBV19 to TRBJ1-5; 7 nucleotides agree with TRBD1. Germline V lookup: CDR1 LNHDA, CDR2 SQIVND (reference sequence). The V gene end was trimmed by 3 bases and the J gene end by 7 bases; junction bases not matched to a gene: 9. The CDR3 runs to 15 residues. DNA of the CDR3: TGTGCCAGTAGTATCCTTGGGCAACAGGGGCAGCCCCAGCATTTT. Translating it yields CASSILGQQGQPQHF.

The rearrangement links TRBV7-2 to TRBJ2-7; TRBD2 matches at 12 bases. Germline V CDR1 and CDR2: SGHTA, FQGNSA. CDR3 length: 14 amino acids. Losses at the gene ends were 1 base for V and 7 bases for J; bases not matched to a gene: 2. The CDR3 DNA is TGTGCCAGCAGCTTAGAAGGACTAGCGGGGGAGCAGTACTTC. It specifies CASSLEGLAGEQYF.

The genes are TRBV6-6 and TRBJ2-7; 7 positions match TRBD2. The CDR3 runs to 16 residues. CDR1 and CDR2 (germline): MNHNY, SVGAGI (reference sequence). V shed 2 bases and J 2 bases; nucleotides not matched to a gene: 9. CDR3 nucleotide sequence: TGTGCCAGCAGTTACCCGCCCCGCGGGGGAACCTACGAGCAGTACTTC. Protein sequence: CASSYPPRGGTYEQYF.

The chain combines TRBV3-1 (or the pseudogene TRBV3-2) with TRBJ1-3, with TRBD1 matching 9 bases. Germline V CDR1 and CDR2: LGHDT, YNNKEL (reference sequence). This CDR3 is 18 amino acids long. V was pared by 1 base and J by 3 bases, with 10 bases of the junction left unmatched. As DNA, the CDR3 is TGTGCCAGCAGCCAAGGTGGGACAGGGCGAAGTCATGGAAACACCATATATTTT. Translating gives CASSQGGTGRSHGNTIYF.

The J gene is TRBJ2-6, the V gene TRBV30, with TRBD2 matching over 7 bases. The CDR3 has 15 amino acids. The junction had 3 bases not matched to a gene; V was cut back by 0 bases and J by 4 bases. Per the germline V gene, CDR1 is GTSNPN and CDR2 is SVGIG (reference sequence). Written as DNA, the CDR3 is TGTGCCTGGAGTGTGGGGGGGAACGGGGCCAACGTCCTGACTTTC. It yields the protein CAWSVGGNGANVLTF. Looking up the rest from reference TRBV30 and TRBJ2-6 gives the full variable domain: SQTIHQWPATLVQPVGSPLSLECTVEGTSNPNLYWYRQAAGRGLQLLFYSVGIGQISSEVPQNLSASRPQDRQFILSSKKLLLSDSGFYLCAWSVGGNGANVLTFGAGSRLTVL.

This clone has just one count. The chain employs TRBV7-7 and TRBJ2-7, with D perhaps matching TRBD1 (6 bases). Trimming removed 2 bases from V and 0 bases from J, with 14 bases in between. Germline CDR1 is SSHAT and CDR2 is FNYEAQ (reference sequence). CDR3 length: 16 amino acids. The CDR3 region is CASSLSWDTSSYEQYF. CDR3 bases: TGTGCCAGCAGCTTATCCTGGGACACTAGCTCCTACGAGCAGTACTTC.

The chain is built from TRBV7-2 and TRBJ2-6, with D maybe TRBD1 (8 bases). This CDR3 region has 18 residues. V lost 2 bases and J 1 base, leaving 15 bases between the germline ends. CDR1 is SGHTA and CDR2 is FQGNSA in the germline V gene. This chain's CDR3 is CASSLSGTGASGANVLTF. The DNA of the CDR3 is TGTGCCAGCAGCTTAAGCGGGACAGGTGCTTCTGGGGCCAACGTCCTGACTTTC.

V is TRBV3-1 (or the pseudogene TRBV3-2) and J is TRBJ2-5, with D tentatively TRBD2 (7 bases). Germline V gives CDR1 LGHDT, CDR2 YNNKEL (reference sequence). V was pared by 0 bases and J by 4 bases, with 15 bases between. The CDR3 extends over 16 amino acids. The chain's CDR3 is CASSQDKGGPGETQYF. The CDR3, as DNA: TGTGCCAGCAGCCAAGATAAGGGGGGGCCGGGAGAGACCCAGTACTTC.

The table lists this clone with a few counts. V usage is TRBV6-6 and J usage is TRBJ1-1; 9 nucleotides agree with TRBD1. This CDR3 contains 14 residues. The germline CDR1 and CDR2 sequences are MNHNY and SVGAGI (reference sequence). The V and J ends lost 5 bases and 5 bases, in that order; junction bases with no gene match: 6. DNA of the CDR3: TGTGCCAGCAGTCCACAGGGGGCGCGGACTGAAGCTTTCTTT. It yields the protein CASSPQGARTEAFF.

V is TRBV5-6 and J is TRBJ2-1; 7 bases are shared with TRBD1. The J segment lost 0 bases and the V segment lost 6 bases, leaving 12 bases of the junction unmatched. The CDR3 extends over 17 amino acids. Germline lookup yields CDR1 SGHDT and CDR2 YYEEEE. The CDR3 coding sequence is TGTGCCAGCATCCTCAGGGGGAGCGCGAGCTCCTACAATGAGCAGTTCTTC. Its translation is CASILRGSASSYNEQFF.

V usage is TRBV4-2 and J usage is TRBJ2-5; D may be TRBD1 (6 bases). Germline CDR1 reads LGHNA; CDR2 reads YNFKEQ. Trimming removed 4 bases from V and 3 bases from J, with 15 bases in between. The CDR3 has 15 amino acids. CDR3 loop: CASSRTLQGKETQYF. The CDR3 DNA follows: TGTGCCAGCAGCCGGACCCTACAGGGAAAAGAGACCCAGTACTTC.

This clone was seen a few times. This chain connects TRBV4-1 to TRBJ2-5; 9 positions agree with TRBD2. J was trimmed by 5 bases and V by 2 bases; bases with no gene match: 9. This CDR3 contains 16 residues. The germline V gene has CDR1 MGHRA and CDR2 YSYEKL. The CDR3 DNA sequence: TGCGCCAGCAGCCAACGGATTAGCGGGAGCGCGGAGACCCAGTACTTC. Encoded protein: CASSQRISGSAETQYF.

The CDR3 bases are TGTGCCAGCAGCTGGGGGGGAGTTGGAAACACCATATATTTT. This codes for CASSWGGVGNTIYF. The V call is TRBV5-6, the J call TRBJ1-3, with TRBD1 as a possible D gene (5 bases). Germline values: CDR1 SGHDT, CDR2 YYEEEE. The V gene lost 3 bases and the J gene lost 3 bases, with 10 bases spanning the gap. This CDR3 spans 14 amino acids.

The CDR3, as DNA: TGTGCCAGCAGCCCCCAGGGGATCACTGGAAACACCATATATTTT. Its translation: CASSPQGITGNTIYF. The chain uses TRBV7-2 and TRBJ1-3; D is possibly TRBD1 (6 bases). Germline CDR1 reads SGHTA; CDR2 reads FQGNSA. V lost 5 bases and J lost 2, with 13 bases in between. The CDR3 covers 15 residues.

The genes are TRBV4-2 and TRBJ2-1; 9 nucleotides match TRBD1. CDR1 LGHNA and CDR2 YNFKEQ come from the germline V gene. The ends lost 3 bases at V and 0 bases at J; junction bases unmatched: 3. This CDR3 contains 16 residues. CDR3 in amino acids: CASSQKDRGSYNEQFF. In DNA form, the CDR3 reads TGTGCCAGCAGCCAGAAGGACAGGGGCTCCTACAATGAGCAGTTCTTC.

The chain recombines TRBV5-1 with TRBJ1-1, with 7 bases fitting TRBD1. Per the germline V gene, CDR1 is SGHRS and CDR2 is YFSETQ. The CDR3 spans 16 residues. V shed 1 base, J shed 1 base, and the junction held 7 bases outside the gene matches. CDR3 sequence reads: CASSLYAGTANTEAFF. Written as DNA, the CDR3 is TGCGCCAGCAGCTTGTATGCAGGGACAGCGAACACTGAAGCTTTCTTT.

The V and J genes are TRBV5-6 and TRBJ1-5, with 7 bases matching TRBD1. The CDR3 totals 13 residues. Germline assignment: CDR1 SGHDT and CDR2 YYEEEE. V lost 4 bases and J lost 7; bases outside the gene matches: 5. CDR3 bases: TGTGCCAGCAGCGCAACAGGGGTCCAGCCCCAGCATTTT. Protein: CASSATGVQPQHF.

The rearrangement joins TRBV14 to TRBJ2-1; TRBD1 matches at 9 bases. The V gene end was trimmed by 4 bases and the J gene end by 6 bases; junction bases not matched to a gene: 10. This CDR3 contains 16 residues. Germline lookup yields CDR1 SGHDN and CDR2 FVKESK. As DNA, the CDR3 is TGTGCCAGCAGCCCAATTTGGACAGGGGAGACCAATGAGCAGTTCTTC. Protein sequence: CASSPIWTGETNEQFF.

The chain links TRBV5-1 to TRBJ2-3; D might be TRBD2 (6 bases). The V end was cut by 0 bases, the J end by 6 bases, with 11 bases between. The CDR3 extends over 14 amino acids. CDR1 SGHRS and CDR2 YFSETQ come from the germline V gene. The CDR3 here is CASSLEYGGDTQYF. The CDR3 nucleotides read TGCGCCAGCAGCTTGGAATATGGGGGGGATACGCAGTATTTT.

The chain uses TRBV9 and TRBJ1-2; TRBD1 agrees at 10 bases. Germline V gene lookup returns CDR1 SGDLS and CDR2 YYNGEE. The V and J ends lost 2 bases and 2 bases, in that order; junction bases with no gene match: 9. There are 17 residues in the CDR3. In DNA form, the CDR3 reads TGTGCCAGCAGCGTTGGATCGACAGGGGGCTTCAACTATGGCTACACCTTC. Its translation is CASSVGSTGGFNYGYTF.

The chain employs TRBV9 and TRBJ2-1, with 10 bases fitting TRBD2. The CDR3 length is 15 residues. The trim removed 4 bases at V and 10 bases at J, leaving 11 bases unmatched. Per germline, CDR1 SGDLS and CDR2 YYNGEE. CDR3 in amino acids: CASSLLAGAPVEQFF. The CDR3 DNA sequence: TGTGCCAGCAGCCTTCTAGCGGGGGCCCCGGTGGAGCAGTTCTTC.

The chain has TRBV11-3 and TRBJ2-3; TRBD2 aligns across 13 bases. Losses at the gene ends were 6 bases for V and 4 bases for J; bases not matched to a gene: 10. CDR3 size: 17 residues. Germline V lookup: CDR1 SGHNT, CDR2 YENEEA. The CDR3 DNA reads TGTGCCAGCAGTTCGACTGGGACTAGCGGGGTCCCAGATACGCAGTATTTT. It codes for CASSSTGTSGVPDTQYF.